Following are 27 T cell receptor beta chains from one sample sequenced in a study of response to subunit inactivated influenza vaccine. Each CDR3 protein gets one entry after TCRdb re-called the RT-PCR reads with MiXCR. The repertoire holds around 710,000 distinct CDR3 sequences, approximately 14% seen once, with less than 9% in the top ten. The sequencing used PBMCs from blood, collected 14 days before vaccination. The receptors derive from a man aged 50 to 60 who received an inactivated influenza vaccine.

The chain uses TRBV5-1 and TRBJ1-3; D gene unclear. The germline V and J ends were trimmed by 0 bases and 0 bases, with 10 bases remaining between them. The CDR3 is 16 residues long. Germline CDR1 reads SGHRS; CDR2 reads YFSETQ. The CDR3, as DNA: TGCGCCAGCAGCTTGGGGTCTGTGAGCTCTGGAAACACCATATATTTT. Its translation: CASSLGSVSSGNTIYF. Looking up the rest from reference TRBV5-1 and TRBJ1-3 gives the full variable domain: KAGVTQTPRYLIKTRGQQVTLSCSPISGHRSVSWYQQTPGQGLQFLFEYFSETQRNKGNFPGRFSGRQFSNSRSEMNVSTLELGDSALYLCASSLGSVSSGNTIYFGEGSWLTVV.

The gene calls are TRBV11-1 and TRBJ2-3, with 13 bases lining up with TRBD2. The germline V gene has CDR1 SGHAT and CDR2 FQDESV (reference sequence). The CDR3 loop spans 18 amino acids. J was trimmed by 3 bases and V by 5 bases; bases with no gene match: 11. CDR3 nucleotides: TGTGCCAGCAGCCCGCACCCTTGGACTAGCGGGAGTACAGATACGCAGTATTTT. Translation gives CASSPHPWTSGSTDTQYF.

The J gene is TRBJ2-1, the V gene TRBV18; 8 bases match TRBD1. V lost 3 bases and J lost 8; bases outside the gene matches: 6. The germline V gene encodes CDR1 KGHSH and CDR2 LQKENI. The CDR3 consists of 14 residues. The CDR3: CASSPPGGSDEQFF. CDR3 nucleotides: TGTGCCAGCTCACCGCCAGGGGGCTCGGATGAGCAGTTCTTC.

J is TRBJ2-3 and V is TRBV12-3 or TRBV12-4; TRBD2 matches at 10 bases. This CDR3 is built from 16 residues. The V and J ends lost 3 bases and 3 bases, in that order; junction bases with no gene match: 6. This CDR3 reads CASSFQSGRGTDTQYF. Written as DNA, the CDR3 is TGTGCCAGCAGTTTCCAAAGCGGGAGGGGGACAGATACGCAGTATTTT.

The gene calls are TRBV7-2 and TRBJ2-7, with 9 bases fitting TRBD1. Germline V gene data show CDR1 as SGHTA and CDR2 as FQGNSA. This CDR3 comprises 15 residues. The trim removed 0 bases at V and 3 bases at J, leaving 3 bases unmatched. The CDR3 loop is CASSLAGQGDYEQYF. In DNA, the CDR3 is TGTGCCAGCAGCTTAGCGGGACAGGGCGACTACGAGCAGTACTTC. The variable domain in full, with the rest retrieved from reference TRBV7-2 and TRBJ2-7, is GAGVSQSPSNKVTEKGKDVELRCDPISGHTALYWYRQSLGQGLEFLIYFQGNSAPDKSGLPSDRFSAERTGGSVSTLTIQRTQQEDSAVYLCASSLAGQGDYEQYFGPGTRLTVT.

V usage is TRBV15 and J usage is TRBJ2-7; D might be TRBD1 (6 bases). V lost 0 bases and J lost 6, with 12 bases in between. Per the germline V gene, CDR1 is LNHNV and CDR2 is YYDKDF (reference sequence). This CDR3 region has 14 residues. The CDR3 reads CATSRDLKGGEQYF. CDR3 DNA sequence: TGTGCCACCAGCAGAGATCTTAAAGGGGGCGAGCAGTACTTC. The complete variable domain, with remaining parts taken from reference TRBV15 and TRBJ2-7, reads DAMVIQNPRYQVTQFGKPVTLSCSQTLNHNVMYWYQQKSSQAPKLLFHYYDKDFNNEADTPDNFQSRRPNTSFCFLDIRSPGLGDTAMYLCATSRDLKGGEQYFGPGTRLTVT.

The chain uses TRBV18 and TRBJ2-3; D possibly corresponds to TRBD2 (6 bases). Trimming stripped 5 bases from V and 2 bases from J, with 8 bases between. The germline V gene encodes CDR1 KGHSH and CDR2 LQKENI. The CDR3 contains 13 residues. CDR3 nucleotides: TGTGCCAGCTCAGGAGGGACCACAGATACGCAGTATTTT. Encoded protein: CASSGGTTDTQYF.

A note on this clonotype: A read error is likely, as this CDR3 ends without the conserved phenylalanine or tryptophan. The rearrangement joins TRBV4-3 to TRBJ2-3, with D perhaps matching TRBD2 (6 bases). CDR3 length: 16 amino acids. With 3 bases removed from V and 0 bases from J, the gap between germline ends came to 13 bases. Germline assignment: CDR1 LGHNA and CDR2 YSLEER. CDR3 sequence: CASSHPTSTSTDTQYI. Here the CDR3 DNA reads TGCGCCAGCAGCCATCCTACTAGCACTAGCACAGATACGCAGTATATT.

The table lists this clonotype with a few counts. The chain joins TRBV12-3 or TRBV12-4 to TRBJ1-1, with D hard to call. V lost 7 bases and J 5 bases, leaving 20 bases between the germline ends. The CDR3 extends over 15 amino acids. The CDR3 nucleotides read TGTGCCAGCACCGCCCCCAGAGGGTTGGGTACTGAAGCTTTCTTT. Protein product: CASTAPRGLGTEAFF.

The CDR3 loop reads CSAPGGVASGNQVEQFF. The CDR3 bases are TGCAGTGCTCCCGGAGGGGTAGCTAGCGGGAATCAGGTTGAGCAGTTCTTC. This chain links TRBV20-1 with TRBJ2-1, with 9 nucleotides matching TRBD2. The CDR3 spans 17 residues. Per the germline V gene, CDR1 is DFQATT and CDR2 is SNEGSKA (reference sequence). J gave up 9 bases and V 5 bases, and 20 bases lay outside the gene matches.

This clonotype was detected ten times or more. The chain is built from TRBV5-5 and TRBJ2-7; D is unresolved. There are 13 residues in the CDR3. The V gene lost 2 bases and the J gene lost 3 bases, with 9 bases spanning the gap. Germline CDR1 reads SGHKS; CDR2 reads YYEKEE (reference sequence). CDR3 sequence: CASSLGPNYEQYF. As DNA, the CDR3 is TGTGCCAGCAGCTTAGGACCCAACTACGAGCAGTACTTC. The full variable domain, rest sourced from reference TRBV5-5 and TRBJ2-7, is DAGVTQSPTHLIKTRGQQVTLRCSPISGHKSVSWYQQVLGQGPQFIFQYYEKEERGRGNFPDRFSARQFPNYSSELNVNALLLGDSALYLCASSLGPNYEQYFGPGTRLTVT.

V is TRBV11-2 and J is TRBJ2-1; 9 nucleotides align to TRBD2. The ends lost 5 bases at V and 4 bases at J; junction bases unmatched: 21. The CDR3 has 20 amino acids. The germline gives CDR1 SGHAT, CDR2 FQNNGV. The CDR3 region is CASSPQAGGGYGVSYNEQFF. DNA of the CDR3: TGTGCCAGCAGCCCTCAGGCGGGAGGGGGTTACGGGGTGTCATACAATGAGCAGTTCTTC.

This clonotype was counted a few times. The gene calls are TRBV4-1 and TRBJ2-5, with TRBD2 matching 9 bases. The CDR3 is made up of 16 amino acids. Trimming took 4 bases from V and 1 from J; bases not matched to a gene: 7. Germline V gene data show CDR1 as MGHRA and CDR2 as YSYEKL. The CDR3 DNA is TGCGCCAGCAGCCCGCTGCGCGGGGGGGTCCAAGAGACCCAGTACTTC. It translates to CASSPLRGGVQETQYF.

This clonotype was detected only a few times. The V and J genes are TRBV25-1 and TRBJ2-1, with 7 bases fitting TRBD1. V gave up 3 bases and J gave up 2 bases; unmatched junction bases: 4. Germline-derived CDR1 and CDR2 are MGHDK and SYGVNS. The CDR3 has 15 residues. The CDR3 loop is CASSDRDSPYNEQFF. Here the CDR3 DNA reads TGTGCCAGCAGTGACCGGGACAGCCCCTACAATGAGCAGTTCTTC.

In this sample, this clonotype turned up many times. One end of the junction varies from germline; a read error may be responsible. As DNA, the CDR3 is TGCGCCAGCAGACAAGACAACAGGCCTTATGAAGCTTTCTTT. As protein: CASRQDNRPYEAFF. This chain joins TRBV4-1 and TRBJ1-1; D may be TRBD1 (5 bases). The germline V gene has CDR1 MGHRA and CDR2 YSYEKL. The CDR3 extends over 14 amino acids.

The chain is built from TRBV4-1 and TRBJ2-1; the D is unclear. This CDR3 comprises 14 residues. The V and J ends lost 1 base and 4 bases respectively, with 8 bases between them. Germline V gives CDR1 MGHRA, CDR2 YSYEKL. CDR3 residues: CASSQGGGYNEQFF. CDR3 in DNA: TGCGCCAGCAGCCAAGGCGGCGGATACAATGAGCAGTTCTTC.

This clonotype came up a few times. The chain is built from TRBV4-3 and TRBJ2-7; D unclear. This CDR3 is 14 amino acids long. V lost 0 bases, J lost 4 bases, and 10 bases lay in between. The germline V gene encodes CDR1 LGHNA and CDR2 YSLEER. The CDR3 loop is CASSQDSGRYEQYF. Written as DNA, the CDR3 is TGCGCCAGCAGCCAAGATTCCGGGCGGTACGAGCAGTACTTC.

The V gene is TRBV27, the J gene TRBJ1-5; weak D call: TRBD1 (5 bases). Germline V gene lookup returns CDR1 MNHEY and CDR2 SMNVEV (reference sequence). The CDR3 totals 13 residues. V was cut by 1 base and J by 7 bases, with 8 bases left in between. The CDR3 DNA sequence: TGTGCCAGCAGTTTATTGCGGGACCAGCCCCAGCATTTT. Translated: CASSLLRDQPQHF.

This clonotype was observed at least ten times. The chain has TRBV6-2 or TRBV6-3 and TRBJ2-1; D perhaps matches TRBD1 (6 bases). Trimming removed 6 bases from V and 0 bases from J, with 21 bases in between. Per the germline V gene, CDR1 is MNHEY and CDR2 is SVGEGT. CDR3 length equals 18 residues. In DNA form, the CDR3 reads TGTGCCAGCAGCACCATACTTCCGACGGACAGCTCCTACAATGAGCAGTTCTTC. Amino acid sequence: CASSTILPTDSSYNEQFF.

V gene TRBV28 combines with J gene TRBJ2-3; D unclear. The CDR3 has 11 amino acids. V dropped 5 bases and J dropped 6 bases, with 6 bases sitting between them. Germline CDR1 is MDHEN and CDR2 is SYDVKM. The CDR3 coding sequence is TGTGCCAGCAGTAACTTGGATACGCAGTATTTT. Amino acids: CASSNLDTQYF. The variable domain in full, with the rest retrieved from reference TRBV28 and TRBJ2-3, is DVKVTQSSRYLVKRTGEKVFLECVQDMDHENMFWYRQDPGLGLRLIYFSYDVKMKEKGDIPEGYSVSREKKERFSLILESASTNQTSMYLCASSNLDTQYFGPGTRLTVL.

This clonotype was counted between two and nine times. The gene calls are TRBV29-1 and TRBJ2-5; D uncertain. CDR3 length: 12 amino acids. Between the trimmed V and J ends, which lost 7 bases and 1 base, there was a span of 10 bases. CDR1 is SQVTM, CDR2 ANQGSEA, per germline. CDR3 protein: CSAKQSQETQYF. The CDR3 DNA sequence: TGCAGCGCAAAACAGAGCCAAGAGACCCAGTACTTC. Combining the CDR3 with reference TRBV29-1 and TRBJ2-5 gives the whole variable domain SAVISQKPSRDICQRGTSLTIQCQVDSQVTMMFWYRQQPGQSLTLIATANQGSEATYESGFVIDKFPISRPNLTFSTLTVSNMSPEDSSIYLCSAKQSQETQYFGPGTRLLVL.

This clonotype occurred many times. The chain employs TRBV12-3 or TRBV12-4 and TRBJ1-1; D gene unclear. CDR3 length: 13 residues. The V gene lost 3 bases and the J gene lost 6 bases, with 11 bases spanning the gap. Here the CDR3 reads CASSFAGAAEAFF. CDR3 sequence (DNA): TGTGCCAGCAGTTTCGCCGGAGCAGCTGAAGCTTTCTTT.

The chain combines TRBV5-1 with TRBJ1-1; 11 nucleotides align to TRBD1. CDR3 length: 17 amino acids. Germline lookup yields CDR1 SGHRS and CDR2 YFSETQ. The J segment lost 0 bases and the V segment lost 4 bases, leaving 8 bases of the junction unmatched. The CDR3 nucleotides read TGCGCCAGCAGCGCCCCGAGGACAGGGGGCCTGAACACTGAAGCTTTCTTT. Translated: CASSAPRTGGLNTEAFF. Full variable domain (missing parts from reference TRBV5-1 and TRBJ1-1): KAGVTQTPRYLIKTRGQQVTLSCSPISGHRSVSWYQQTPGQGLQFLFEYFSETQRNKGNFPGRFSGRQFSNSRSEMNVSTLELGDSALYLCASSAPRTGGLNTEAFFGQGTRLTVV.

The gene calls are TRBV6-1 and TRBJ2-7, with D possibly TRBD1 on 6 matching bases. The germline gives CDR1 MNHNS, CDR2 SASEGT. The V and J ends lost 6 bases and 2 bases respectively, with 14 bases between them. The CDR3 covers 14 residues. The CDR3 bases are TGTGCCAGCAGCGGACCGGGACATACCTACGAGCAGTACTTC. This gives the protein CASSGPGHTYEQYF.

V gene TRBV12-3 or TRBV12-4 combines with J gene TRBJ2-7; possibly TRBD2 for D (5 bases). V gave up 4 bases and J gave up 2 bases, with 12 bases separating them. The CDR3 runs 14 residues. CDR3 nucleotides: TGTGCCAGCAGTTCCCGGGAACCCCCCTACGAGCAGTACTTC. Protein: CASSSREPPYEQYF.

This clonotype has a handful of counts. The chain recombines TRBV28 with TRBJ2-1; D is uncertain. V was pared by 4 bases and J by 5 bases, with 30 bases between. CDR1 and CDR2 from the germline V gene are MDHEN and SYDVKM. CDR3 length: 20 amino acids. The CDR3 DNA is TGTGCCAGCAGTTGGCCTTTTCAGCGTCGACTTGTCATCAGGAACAATGAGCAGTTCTTC. Translating it yields CASSWPFQRRLVIRNNEQFF.

The chain uses TRBV5-5 and TRBJ1-5; D is ambiguous. V lost 0 bases, J lost 0 bases, and 10 bases lay in between. Germline loops: CDR1 SGHKS, CDR2 YYEKEE (reference sequence). The CDR3 has 16 residues. The CDR3 region is CASSLASGVSNQPQHF. CDR3 in DNA: TGTGCCAGCAGCTTGGCGTCCGGGGTTAGCAATCAGCCCCAGCATTTT.